This TCR beta chain was documented in a study of tumor-infiltrating lymphocytes in primary liver carcinoma. Co-extraction yielded RNA and DNA from roughly 20-30 mg of unsorted bulk tissue. Trimming took off 3 bases at V and 2 bases at J, with 10 bases between the two ends. Germline assignment: CDR1 LGHNA and CDR2 YNFKEQ. CDR3 length: 14 residues. Study-wide results and caveats: The study found tumor-adjacent and tumor-blood pairs overlapped less than tumor region pairs.

This clonotype was seen at least ten times. What it binds is unknown. The input was around 0.5 ug total RNA; TCR beta cDNA was made from it with a constant-region primer. Generation of the TCR beta libraries relied on three nested multiplex PCR rounds using slightly modified ARM-PCR. TRBV1-TRBV30 forward and Cbeta reverse primers drove the first two approximately 11-cycle rounds. TCRdb used MiXCR to reprocess the multiplex PCR reads, holding one entry per CDR3 protein. The sample lists under 45,000 distinct CDR3 sequences, 70% to 80% occurring once. Material: liver tumor tissue from sampling region 4. Sample subset: tumor region T4, right-lateral pole. This TCR came from a man aged 35-49 years with primary liver carcinoma and hepatitis B virus infection. The chain combines TRBV4-2 with TRBJ1-2; no firm D call. CDR3 coding DNA: TGTGCCAGCAGCCACTTGGACGGCAACTATGGCTACACCTTC. This gives the protein CASSHLDGNYGYTF.